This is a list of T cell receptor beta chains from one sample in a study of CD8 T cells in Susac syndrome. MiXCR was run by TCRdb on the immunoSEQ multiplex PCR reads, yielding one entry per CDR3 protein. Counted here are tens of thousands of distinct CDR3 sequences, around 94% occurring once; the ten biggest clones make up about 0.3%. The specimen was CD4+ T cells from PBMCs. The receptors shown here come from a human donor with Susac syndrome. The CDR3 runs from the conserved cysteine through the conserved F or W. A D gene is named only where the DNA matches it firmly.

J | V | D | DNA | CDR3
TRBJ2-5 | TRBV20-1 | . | TGCAGTGTCAGGACGGAGACCCAGTACTTC | CSVRTETQYF
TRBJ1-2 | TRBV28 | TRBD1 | TGTGCCAGCAGTTTGGACAGGGTCTATGGCTACACCTTC | CASSLDRVYGYTF
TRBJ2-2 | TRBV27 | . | TGTGCCAGCAGTTTCGGTCCCAACACCGGGGAGCTGTTTTTT | CASSFGPNTGELFF
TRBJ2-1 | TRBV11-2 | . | TGTGCCAGCAGCTTATCCCTAGGAACCTACAATGAGCAGTTCTTC | CASSLSLGTYNEQFF
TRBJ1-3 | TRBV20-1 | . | TGCAGTGCTGCGGGACTTGGGACCCGGAACACCATATATTTT | CSAAGLGTRNTIYF
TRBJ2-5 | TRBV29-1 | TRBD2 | TGCAGCGTTTTGGCGGGACTAGCAGGAGAGACCCAGTACTTC | CSVLAGLAGETQYF
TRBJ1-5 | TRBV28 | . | TGTGCCAGCAGTCTTTCGATGGGAGGGATTCAGCCCCAGCATTTT | CASSLSMGGIQPQHF
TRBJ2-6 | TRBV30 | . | TGTGCCTGGAGTCCAGACTCCGGGGCCAACGTCCTGACTTTC | CAWSPDSGANVLTF
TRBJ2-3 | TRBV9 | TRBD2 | TGTGCCAGCAGCTCCAGACTAGCGGGGGACCGAAGAGATACGCAGTATTTT | CASSSRLAGDRRDTQYF
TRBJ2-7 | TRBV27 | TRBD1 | TGTGCCAGCAGCCAGAGACAGGGTGGGAGCTACGAGCAGTACTTC | CASSQRQGGSYEQYF
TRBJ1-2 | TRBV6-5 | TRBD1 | TGTGCCAGCAGGACCGACAGGGGAAACTATGGCTACACCTTC | CASRTDRGNYGYTF
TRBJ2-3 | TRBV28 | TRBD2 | TGTGCCAGCAGTTACCCTCGGGGGGGCGGAGATACGCAGTATTTT | CASSYPRGGGDTQYF
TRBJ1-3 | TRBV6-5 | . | TGTGCCAGCAGTGGCTCGCGGGGTGGAGGAAACACCATATATTTT | CASSGSRGGGNTIYF